The clone carrying this T cell receptor beta chain was detected only a few times. The record originates from a study of low-dose radiotherapy and immunotherapy resistance in tumors. Whole-study context: Radiation delivery to Cohort 1 consisted of 0.5 Gy per fraction every 2 weeks, summing to 6.5 Gy. A dose of 1 Gy per fraction every two weeks went to Cohort 2, totaling 13 Gy over 26 weeks.

The CDR3 is 12 residues long. V gave up 3 bases and J gave up 10 bases, with 12 bases separating them. Germline V CDR1 and CDR2: LNHDA, SQIVND (reference sequence). Primers targeting TRAV and TRBV primed first-strand cDNA, covering alpha and beta chains. Amplification of TCRs used a constant-region primer and V-primer adapter for roughly 22 PCR cycles. TCRdb fed the reads into MiXCR, producing one record per CDR3 protein. The repertoire has under 90,000 distinct CDR3 sequences, roughly a sixth of them found once; the top ten carry 2.8%. Time point specified: before trial treatment. As their treatment, donors received nivolumab, ipilimumab, aspirin, low-dose cyclophosphamide and low-dose radiotherapy.

The specimen comprised PBMCs, sampled before treatment. The gene calls are TRBV19 and TRBJ1-1, with a tentative D call TRBD1 (5 bases). This TCR was sampled from a male donor with prostate cancer. Here the CDR3 DNA reads TGTGCCAGTAGTATCGGATCAGGGCCAGCTTTCTTT. Translation gives CASSIGSGPAFF.